The 15 T cell receptor beta chains listed next were all sequenced from one sample in a study of CD8+CD57+ T cells in acquired aplastic anemia. The template used for profiling TCR beta VDJ and CDR3 was genomic DNA. TCRdb reprocessed the reads via MiXCR and lists one record per CDR3 protein. The sample has about 160,000 distinct CDR3 sequences, roughly 48% seen once. Sequencing was done on a sample of sorted CD4+, CD8+, or CD8+CD57+ T cells (not recorded which) from PBMCs. Every receptor here comes from a human donor in good health.

This chain links TRBV10-3 with TRBJ1-5; perhaps TRBD1 as D (5 bases). The CDR3 is 14 amino acids. Trimming removed 3 bases from V and 3 bases from J, with 9 bases in between. The germline CDR1 and CDR2 sequences are ENHRY and SYGVKD. CDR3 loop: CAISERGVNQPQHF. The CDR3 DNA reads TGTGCCATCAGTGAAAGAGGGGTCAATCAGCCCCAGCATTTT.

The chain joins TRBV7-3 to TRBJ2-5, with TRBD2 matching 10 bases. V trimming: 5 bases; J trimming: 5 bases; junction bases outside the gene matches: 11. Per germline, CDR1 SGHTA and CDR2 FQGTGA. The CDR3 runs to 16 residues. The CDR3 DNA reads TGTGCCAGCAGCCTTGGACTAGCGGAGACCGGGGAGACCCAGTACTTC. It codes for CASSLGLAETGETQYF.

This clonotype came up a few times. The genes are TRBV20-1 and TRBJ1-5, with 10 positions matching TRBD1. The germline gives CDR1 DFQATT, CDR2 SNEGSKA (reference sequence). Trimming at V came to 1 base and at J to 0 bases, leaving 12 bases not matched to a gene. This CDR3 region has 19 residues. The CDR3 bases are TGCAGTGCTAGAGTCCCCCGGACAGGGGGGGATTATAGCAATCAGCCCCAGCATTTT. Amino acid sequence: CSARVPRTGGDYSNQPQHF.

V gene TRBV12-3 or TRBV12-4 combines with J gene TRBJ1-2; no clear D. The CDR3 totals 11 residues. Trimming cost V 3 bases and J 10 bases, with 9 bases left between them. The CDR3, as DNA: TGTGCCAGCAGTTTTGGGGAAAACTACACCTTC. Translation: CASSFGENYTF.

V and J are TRBV7-3 and TRBJ2-7; tentatively, D is TRBD2 (6 bases). The CDR3 totals 12 residues. V was cut by 10 bases and J by 3 bases, with 13 bases left in between. The germline CDR1 and CDR2 sequences are SGHTA and FQGTGA. Here the CDR3 reads CATGVADYEQYF. CDR3 in DNA: TGTGCCACCGGGGTAGCGGACTACGAGCAGTACTTC.

Concerning this clonotype itself: One end of the junction varies from germline; a read error may be responsible. The V call is TRBV12-3 or TRBV12-4, the J call TRBJ1-3; no firm D call. This CDR3 spans 16 amino acids. The DNA for the CDR3 is TGTGCCAGCAGTCCTGGAGGGCGGATCTCTGGAAACGCCATATATTTT. Translation gives CASSPGGRISGNAIYF.

In regard to this clonotype: Possible read error: a much larger clone is one base away. The chain carries TRBV18 and TRBJ2-5, with D tentatively TRBD1 (6 bases). Per the germline V gene, CDR1 is KGHSH and CDR2 is LQKENI. This CDR3 comprises 14 residues. The CDR3 DNA reads as TGTGCCAGCTCACCACCGAAGGGACAAGAGACCCAGCACTTC. Translated: CASSPPKGQETQHF.

On this clonotype itself: Sequence at one end of the junction differs from germline and may be a read error. The chain couples TRBV4-3 to TRBJ2-3; 9 bases agree with TRBD1. From germline, CDR1 is LGHNA and CDR2 YSLEER. The CDR3 runs to 17 residues. CDR3 bases: TGCGCCAGCAGCTTAGGGTCCGGGACAGGGAGCACAGATACGCATTATTTT. Its protein is CASSLGSGTGSTDTHYF.

This clonotype showed up just a few times. The rearrangement links TRBV11-3 to TRBJ2-2; the D is unclear. This CDR3 spans 15 amino acids. V lost 2 bases to trimming and J lost 1 base, with 8 bases between them. Germline V gene lookup returns CDR1 SGHNT and CDR2 YENEEA. Here the CDR3 reads CASSLLAVNTGELFF. CDR3 sequence (DNA): TGTGCCAGCAGCTTATTAGCAGTGAACACCGGGGAGCTGTTTTTT.

Ten or more counts support this clonotype. The V call is TRBV4-3, the J call TRBJ1-1; D is possibly TRBD1 (5 bases). From germline, CDR1 is LGHNA and CDR2 YSLEER. The CDR3 totals 13 residues. V lost 1 base and J lost 6, with 9 bases in between. CDR3 nucleotides: TGCGCCAGCAGCCAAGCCAGGGATTCTGAAGCTTTCTTT. This sequence encodes CASSQARDSEAFF.

The CDR3 DNA follows: TGTGCCAGCAGCTCAGGACAGGCAAGCTCCTACGAGCAGTACTTC. Protein: CASSSGQASSYEQYF. This sequence joins TRBV7-9 and TRBJ2-7, with TRBD1 matching over 7 bases. J lost 0 bases, V lost 4 bases, and 6 bases had no gene match. In germline, CDR1 is SEHNR, CDR2 FQNEAQ (reference sequence). CDR3 length equals 15 residues.

This chain uses TRBV19 with TRBJ1-3; 8 positions agree with TRBD1. CDR3 length: 13 amino acids. The V gene end was trimmed by 5 bases and the J gene end by 6 bases; junction bases not matched to a gene: 3. Germline V gene lookup returns CDR1 LNHDA and CDR2 SQIVND (reference sequence). This chain's CDR3 is CASSRTGPNTIYF. CDR3 DNA: TGTGCCAGTAGTCGGACAGGGCCAAACACCATATATTTT.

This clonotype was seen repeatedly, ten times or more. This sequence joins TRBV4-3 and TRBJ2-3, with D perhaps TRBD1 or TRBD2 (7 bases each). V was trimmed by 0 bases and J by 5 bases, leaving 12 bases between them. CDR1 and CDR2 from the germline V gene are LGHNA and YSLEER. The CDR3 totals 15 residues. CDR3 DNA sequence: TGCGCCAGCAGCCAAGATAGCAGGGGGGGAGATACGCAGTATTTT. Residues: CASSQDSRGGDTQYF.

This clonotype was picked up many times. V usage is TRBV11-2 and J usage is TRBJ2-7; D possibly corresponds to TRBD1 (5 bases). The CDR3 covers 16 residues. V shed 5 bases and J shed 3 bases, with 20 bases lying between them. The germline gives CDR1 SGHAT, CDR2 FQNNGV. CDR3 nucleotide sequence: TGTGCCAGCAGCCCCCTCGTGACAGCCGAGGTCTACGAGCAGTACTTC. Its protein product is CASSPLVTAEVYEQYF. The full variable domain, with the rest looked up from reference TRBV11-2 and TRBJ2-7, is EAGVAQSPRYKIIEKRQSVAFWCNPISGHATLYWYQQILGQGPKLLIQFQNNGVVDDSQLPKDRFSAERLKGVDSTLKIQPAKLEDSAVYLCASSPLVTAEVYEQYFGPGTRLTVT.

The chain carries TRBV20-1 and TRBJ2-7; weak D call: TRBD2 (5 bases). CDR1 is DFQATT, CDR2 SNEGSKA, per germline (reference sequence). The CDR3 is made up of 14 amino acids. CDR3 loop: CSVLSADSSYEQYF. In DNA form, the CDR3 reads TGCAGCGTCCTCTCAGCGGATAGCTCCTACGAGCAGTACTTC.